These 20 T cell receptor beta chains were all obtained from the same sample, sequenced in a study of T-cell memory formation after mild COVID-19. TCRdb recomputed calls from the 5' RACE reads with MiXCR, one row per CDR3 protein. This sample has roughly 110,000 distinct CDR3 sequences, with over 15% found just once. The sample consisted of PBMCs or a T cell subset sorted from them (not recorded which). The receptors were gathered from an adult woman who had mild COVID-19 (a few samples of this study predate the infection). Cell type and time point are not known.

The V call is TRBV7-9, the J call TRBJ2-1, with D tentatively TRBD2 (5 bases). CDR1 is SEHNR and CDR2 is FQNEAQ in the germline V gene (reference sequence). V dropped 0 bases and J dropped 10 bases, with 10 bases sitting between them. CDR3 length equals 13 residues. For the CDR3, the DNA is TGTGCCAGCAGCTTAGCGCTCGCGGGCGAGCAGTTCTTC. Its protein is CASSLALAGEQFF.

V gene TRBV27 combines with J gene TRBJ2-3; a possible D gene is TRBD1 (6 bases). Germline lookup yields CDR1 MNHEY and CDR2 SMNVEV (reference sequence). Trimming shortened V by 4 bases and J by 5 bases, and 10 bases separated the two germline ends. The CDR3 is made up of 13 amino acids. The CDR3 DNA sequence: TGTGCCAGCAGTTCAGGGGTTGTAGATACGCAGTATTTT. Protein product: CASSSGVVDTQYF.

The V call is TRBV12-3 or TRBV12-4, the J call TRBJ2-3, with a weak D call TRBD2 (6 bases). Trimming shortened V by 4 bases and J by 3 bases, and 14 bases separated the two germline ends. This CDR3 is built from 15 residues. The CDR3 protein is CASSSPGTGTDTQYF. The CDR3 DNA follows: TGTGCCAGCAGTTCTCCTGGGACTGGTACAGATACGCAGTATTTT.

The chain links TRBV4-1 to TRBJ1-2, with 10 bases that match TRBD1. The germline CDR1 and CDR2 sequences are MGHRA and YSYEKL. J was trimmed by 0 bases and V by 5 bases; bases with no gene match: 9. This CDR3 has 17 residues. The CDR3 region is CASSGPGTGASNYGYTF. In nucleotides, the CDR3 is TGCGCCAGCAGCGGACCCGGGACAGGGGCATCTAACTATGGCTACACCTTC.

The CDR3 DNA is TGTGCCAGCAGTGAAGTGGGGGGGGGCTCCTACAATGAGCAGTTCTTC. It translates to CASSEVGGGSYNEQFF. The chain has TRBV25-1 and TRBJ2-1; 7 nucleotides line up with TRBD2. Per germline, CDR1 MGHDK and CDR2 SYGVNS. J was trimmed by 0 bases and V by 2 bases; bases with no gene match: 4. The CDR3 has 16 amino acids.

The rearrangement joins TRBV4-2 to TRBJ2-7; 7 nucleotides agree with TRBD2. CDR1 and CDR2 from the germline V gene are LGHNA and YNFKEQ. CDR3 size: 16 residues. V was clipped by 3 bases and J by 1 base; unmatched bases: 9. This chain's CDR3 is CASSHLIAGQSYEQYF. The CDR3 DNA sequence: TGTGCCAGCAGCCATCTCATAGCGGGTCAGTCCTACGAGCAGTACTTC.

This clonotype was detected ten times or more. This chain connects TRBV11-1 to TRBJ2-5; TRBD1 is a possible D gene (6 bases). Trimming stripped 1 base from V and 0 bases from J, with 12 bases between. The CDR3 totals 16 residues. From germline, CDR1 is SGHAT and CDR2 FQDESV (reference sequence). Here the CDR3 DNA reads TGTGCCAGCAGCTTAGGCAGGGGTCGGTACCAAGAGACCCAGTACTTC. Its protein product is CASSLGRGRYQETQYF. Drawing the rest from reference TRBV11-1 and TRBJ2-5, the complete variable domain is EAEVAQSPRYKITEKSQAVAFWCDPISGHATLYWYRQILGQGPELLVQFQDESVVDDSQLPKDRFSAERLKGVDSTLKIQPAELGDSAMYLCASSLGRGRYQETQYFGPGTRLLVL.

This clonotype was seen at least ten times. The chain carries TRBV7-7 and TRBJ2-7; 8 bases agree with TRBD1. Losses at the gene ends were 3 bases for V and 3 bases for J; bases not matched to a gene: 1. Per germline, CDR1 SSHAT and CDR2 FNYEAQ (reference sequence). The CDR3 is 13 residues long. CDR3 DNA sequence: TGTGCCAGCAGCTTCGGACAGGGCTACGAGCAGTACTTC. Translated, it gives CASSFGQGYEQYF.

The chain is built from TRBV2 and TRBJ2-7; D possibly matches TRBD1 or TRBD2 (6 bases each). Looked up from germline, CDR1 is SNHLY and CDR2 is FYNNEI. The CDR3 extends over 14 amino acids. The V end was cut by 2 bases, the J end by 0 bases, with 8 bases between. As DNA, the CDR3 is TGTGCCAGCAGTGAACGGGGGCCCTCCTACGAGCAGTACTTC. Its translation: CASSERGPSYEQYF.

There are a few counts of this clonotype. The chain joins TRBV6-2 or TRBV6-3 to TRBJ2-7; 7 bases are shared with TRBD2. This CDR3 contains 16 residues. The germline V gene encodes CDR1 MNHEY and CDR2 SVGEGT. V trimming: 2 bases; J trimming: 3 bases; junction bases outside the gene matches: 10. The DNA for the CDR3 is TGTGCCAGCAGTTACGAAGAGGGAGGGATTGACTACGAGCAGTACTTC. The encoded protein is CASSYEEGGIDYEQYF.

This clonotype was counted a few times. The rearrangement uses TRBV19 and TRBJ1-1; 10 positions match TRBD1. The CDR3 has 16 amino acids. J was trimmed by 6 bases and V by 4 bases; bases with no gene match: 11. Germline V CDR1 and CDR2: LNHDA, SQIVND (reference sequence). Here the CDR3 reads CASSKPQGTGAPEAFF. In nucleotides, the CDR3 is TGTGCCAGTAGTAAACCCCAGGGGACAGGGGCCCCTGAAGCTTTCTTT. Full variable domain (rest looked up from reference TRBV19 and TRBJ1-1): DGGITQSPKYLFRKEGQNVTLSCEQNLNHDAMYWYRQDPGQGLRLIYYSQIVNDFQKGDIAEGYSVSREKKESFPLTVTSAQKNPTAFYLCASSKPQGTGAPEAFFGQGTRLTVV.

This chain uses TRBV4-1 with TRBJ1-6; 9 bases map to TRBD1. Germline assignment: CDR1 MGHRA and CDR2 YSYEKL. J lost 8 bases, V lost 6 bases, and 8 bases had no gene match. CDR3 length: 15 amino acids. DNA of the CDR3: TGCGCCAGCAGTAAAACAGGGGGCGTTGATTCACCCCTCCACTTT. This codes for CASSKTGGVDSPLHF.

This clonotype has just a few counts. J is TRBJ2-5 and V is TRBV6-6; D possibly corresponds to TRBD2 (5 bases). This CDR3 is 14 amino acids long. Germline CDR1 MNHNY, CDR2 SVGAGI (reference sequence). V lost 2 bases and J lost 4, with 11 bases in between. CDR3 nucleotide sequence: TGTGCCAGCAGTTACGGTGGCAGCGGAGAGACCCAGTACTTC. It yields the protein CASSYGGSGETQYF.

This clonotype has more than one count but fewer than ten. The chain employs TRBV25-1 and TRBJ1-2, with a possible D match to TRBD1 (6 bases). This CDR3 is 15 amino acids long. Germline V gene lookup returns CDR1 MGHDK and CDR2 SYGVNS. Trimming pared 2 bases from V and 0 bases from J, leaving 10 bases between. The CDR3 region is CASSEQGRANYGYTF. CDR3 nucleotides: TGTGCCAGCAGTGAACAGGGGCGAGCTAACTATGGCTACACCTTC.

J is TRBJ2-7 and V is TRBV3-1; D perhaps matches TRBD1 (6 bases). V lost 0 bases, J lost 3 bases, and 21 bases lay in between. The CDR3 extends over 18 amino acids. CDR1 and CDR2 (germline): LGHDT, YNNKEL (reference sequence). CDR3 region: CASSQDEWGRGFLYEQYF. In DNA form, the CDR3 reads TGTGCCAGCAGCCAAGATGAGTGGGGCAGGGGATTCCTCTACGAGCAGTACTTC.

The chain recombines TRBV9 with TRBJ2-7; D remains ambiguous. The length of the CDR3 is 14 residues. Germline loops: CDR1 SGDLS, CDR2 YYNGEE. The ends were cut back, 0 bases at V and 2 bases at J, with 9 bases in the middle. Here the CDR3 reads CASSVDDGPYEQYF. CDR3 nucleotide sequence: TGTGCCAGCAGCGTAGACGACGGACCCTACGAGCAGTACTTC.

The CDR3 DNA follows: TGTGCCACCAGTCCAAACGGGGGCAGAGAAGATGAGCAGTTCTTC. This gives the protein CATSPNGGREDEQFF. V gene TRBV24-1 combines with J gene TRBJ2-1; possibly TRBD1 or TRBD2 for D (6 bases each). Between the trimmed V and J ends, which lost 6 bases and 8 bases, there was a span of 19 bases. The germline V gene has CDR1 KGHDR and CDR2 SFDVKD. This CDR3 has 15 residues.

The table lists this clonotype with many counts. The rearrangement joins TRBV20-1 to TRBJ1-1, with 8 bases aligning to TRBD1. Germline V gene lookup returns CDR1 DFQATT and CDR2 SNEGSKA (reference sequence). V trimming: 2 bases; J trimming: 3 bases; junction bases outside the gene matches: 11. The CDR3 extends over 16 amino acids. As DNA, the CDR3 is TGCAGTGCTAGATGGCAGGGGGCAATCCGGGACACTGAAGCTTTCTTT. Residues: CSARWQGAIRDTEAFF.

The rearrangement links TRBV7-3 to TRBJ2-2; D is perhaps TRBD2 (6 bases). V gave up 0 bases and J gave up 0 bases, with 8 bases separating them. The length of the CDR3 is 16 residues. Germline CDR1 reads SGHTA; CDR2 reads FQGTGA. Here the CDR3 reads CASSLTLATNTGELFF. DNA for the CDR3: TGTGCCAGCAGCTTAACCCTAGCGACGAACACCGGGGAGCTGTTTTTT. Looking up the rest from reference TRBV7-3 and TRBJ2-2 gives the full variable domain: GAGVSQTPSNKVTEKGKYVELRCDPISGHTALYWYRQSLGQGPEFLIYFQGTGAADDSGLPNDRFFAVRPEGSVSTLKIQRTERGDSAVYLCASSLTLATNTGELFFGEGSRLTVL.

The table lists this clonotype with many counts. The rearrangement joins TRBV7-6 to TRBJ2-7; unclear D gene. This CDR3 contains 14 residues. Germline V gene lookup returns CDR1 SGHVS and CDR2 FNYEAQ. Trimming took off 4 bases at V and 2 bases at J, with 12 bases between the two ends. The DNA for the CDR3 is TGTGCCAGCAGCTCAGAGATGATCCCCTACGAGCAGTACTTC. This codes for CASSSEMIPYEQYF.